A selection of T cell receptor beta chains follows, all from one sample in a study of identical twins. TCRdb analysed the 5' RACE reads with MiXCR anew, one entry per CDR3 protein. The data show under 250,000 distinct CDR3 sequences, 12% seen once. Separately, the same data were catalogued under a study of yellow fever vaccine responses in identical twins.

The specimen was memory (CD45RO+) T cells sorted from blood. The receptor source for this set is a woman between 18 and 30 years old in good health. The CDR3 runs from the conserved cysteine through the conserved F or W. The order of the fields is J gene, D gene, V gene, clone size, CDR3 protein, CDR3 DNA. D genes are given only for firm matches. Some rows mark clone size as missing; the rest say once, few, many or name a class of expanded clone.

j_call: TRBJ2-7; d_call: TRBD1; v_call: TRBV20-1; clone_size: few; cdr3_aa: CSARDEGQGYEQYF; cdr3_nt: TGCAGTGCTAGAGACGAGGGACAGGGCTACGAGCAGTACTTC
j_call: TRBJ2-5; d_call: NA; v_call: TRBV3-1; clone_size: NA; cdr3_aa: CASSQVRETQYF; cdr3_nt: TGTGCCAGCAGCCAAGTGCGAGAGACCCAGTACTTC
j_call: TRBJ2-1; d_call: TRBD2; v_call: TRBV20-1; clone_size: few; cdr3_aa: CSAHGSLAGGRYNEQFF; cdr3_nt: TGCAGTGCGCACGGATCATTAGCGGGAGGACGGTACAATGAGCAGTTCTTC
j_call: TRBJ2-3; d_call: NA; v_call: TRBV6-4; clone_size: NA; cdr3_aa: CASSGTAHGTDTQYF; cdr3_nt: TGTGCCAGCAGCGGGACCGCACATGGCACAGATACGCAGTATTTT
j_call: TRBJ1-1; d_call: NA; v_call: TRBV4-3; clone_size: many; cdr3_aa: CASSPTDGGTEAFF; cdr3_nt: TGCGCCAGCAGCCCGACTGACGGGGGCACTGAAGCTTTCTTT
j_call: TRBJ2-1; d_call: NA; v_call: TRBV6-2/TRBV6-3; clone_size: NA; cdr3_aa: CASSSLLKLDADNEQFF; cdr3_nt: TGTGCCAGCAGTTCCCTTTTAAAGCTGGACGCCGACAATGAGCAGTTCTTC
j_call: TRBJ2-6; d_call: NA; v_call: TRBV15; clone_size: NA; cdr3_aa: CATSRGDTTGANVLTF; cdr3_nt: TGTGCCACCAGCAGAGGTGACACAACCGGGGCCAACGTCCTGACTTTC
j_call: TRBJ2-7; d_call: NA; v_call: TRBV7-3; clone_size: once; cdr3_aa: CASSLSGGPKVAYEQYF; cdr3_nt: TGTGCCAGCAGCTTAAGTGGGGGGCCGAAAGTAGCCTACGAGCAGTACTTC
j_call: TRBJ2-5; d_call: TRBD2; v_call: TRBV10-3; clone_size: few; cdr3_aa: CAISESPGSGGGGETQYF; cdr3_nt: TGTGCCATCAGTGAGTCCCCTGGTAGCGGGGGAGGTGGAGAGACCCAGTACTTC
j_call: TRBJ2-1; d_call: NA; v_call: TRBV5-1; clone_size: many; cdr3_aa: CASSLGLISYNEQFF; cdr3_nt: TGCGCCAGCAGCTTGGGGCTTATCTCCTACAATGAGCAGTTCTTC
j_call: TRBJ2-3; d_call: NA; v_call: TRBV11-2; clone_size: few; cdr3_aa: CASSLGRFTDTQYF; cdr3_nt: TGTGCCAGCAGCTTGGGGAGGTTCACAGATACGCAGTATTTT
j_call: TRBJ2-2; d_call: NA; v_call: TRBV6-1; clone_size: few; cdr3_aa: CASSRLNTGELFF; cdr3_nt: TGTGCCAGCAGTAGGTTAAACACCGGGGAGCTGTTTTTT
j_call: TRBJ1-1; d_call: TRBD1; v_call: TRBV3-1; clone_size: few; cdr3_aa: CASSRQGASWNTEAFF; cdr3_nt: TGTGCCAGCTCCCGGCAGGGGGCTTCGTGGAACACTGAAGCTTTCTTT
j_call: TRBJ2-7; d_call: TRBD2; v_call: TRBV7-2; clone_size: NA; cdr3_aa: CASSPTSGKGEQYF; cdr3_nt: TGTGCCAGCAGCCCGACTAGCGGGAAGGGTGAGCAGTACTTC